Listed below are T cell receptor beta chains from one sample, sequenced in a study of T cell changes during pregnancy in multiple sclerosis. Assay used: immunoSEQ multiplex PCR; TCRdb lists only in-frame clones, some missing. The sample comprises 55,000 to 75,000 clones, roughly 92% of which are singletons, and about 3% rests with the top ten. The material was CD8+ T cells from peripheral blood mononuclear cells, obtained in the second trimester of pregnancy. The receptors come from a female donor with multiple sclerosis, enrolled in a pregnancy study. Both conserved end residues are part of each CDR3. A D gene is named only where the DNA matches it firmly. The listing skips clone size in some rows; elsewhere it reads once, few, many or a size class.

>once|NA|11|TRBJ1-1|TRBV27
TGTGCCAGCAGTTCCCTGAGTGAAGCTTTCTTT
CASSSLSEAFF
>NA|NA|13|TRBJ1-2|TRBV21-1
TGTGCCAGCACCGGGACAGGGAGGGATGGCTACACCTTC
CASTGTGRDGYTF
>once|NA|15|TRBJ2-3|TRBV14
TGTGCCAGCAGCCCGGGACTGGCGAGCACAGATACGCAGTATTTT
CASSPGLASTDTQYF
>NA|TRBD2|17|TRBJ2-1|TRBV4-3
TGCGCCAGCAGCCAAGATCGGGAGACTAGCGGGTACAATGAGCAGTTCTTC
CASSQDRETSGYNEQFF
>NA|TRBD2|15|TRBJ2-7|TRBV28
TGTGCCAGCAGTTCCCCGGTAGCGGGAGGAGGAGAGCAGTACTTC
CASSSPVAGGGEQYF
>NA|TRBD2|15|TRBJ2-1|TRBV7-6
TGTGCCAGCAGTAAGACTAGCGGGAGTATCTATGAGCAGTTCTTC
CASSKTSGSIYEQFF
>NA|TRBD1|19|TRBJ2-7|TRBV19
TGTGCCAGTAGTATGGCGTCCCGGGCCTCGGGACAGAGAGTCTACGAGCAGTACTTC
CASSMASRASGQRVYEQYF
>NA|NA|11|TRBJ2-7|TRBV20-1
TGCAGTGCTAGAGGGAGCCACGAGCAGTACTTC
CSARGSHEQYF
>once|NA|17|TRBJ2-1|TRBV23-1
TGCGCCAGCAGTCAATCATCCGAGGACAGCCGAACCAGTGAGCAGTTCTTC
CASSQSSEDSRTSEQFF
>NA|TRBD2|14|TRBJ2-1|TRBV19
TGTGCCGTCGGGACTAGCGGGCTAAACAATGAGCAGTTCTTC
CAVGTSGLNNEQFF
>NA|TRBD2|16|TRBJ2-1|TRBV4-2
TGTGCCAGCAGCCAAGGGCTAGCGGGCTCCTACAATGAGCAGTTCTTC
CASSQGLAGSYNEQFF
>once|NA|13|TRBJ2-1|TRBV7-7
TGTGCCAGCAGCTTAGAGGCACAGGATGAGCAGTTCTTC
CASSLEAQDEQFF
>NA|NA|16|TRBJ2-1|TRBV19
TGTGCCAGTAGTGAGGGCGGGGTAAACTCCTACAATGAGCAGTTCTTC
CASSEGGVNSYNEQFF
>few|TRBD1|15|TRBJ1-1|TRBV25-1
TGTGCCAGCAGTGACGGACAGGGAAAGAACACTGAAGCTTTCTTT
CASSDGQGKNTEAFF
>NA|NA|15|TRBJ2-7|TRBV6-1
TGTGCCAGCAGTGAAGTTTCGTGGCAAACCTACGAGCAGTACTTC
CASSEVSWQTYEQYF
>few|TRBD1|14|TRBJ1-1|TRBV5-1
TGCGCCAGCAGCTTGTACAGGGGAGGCACTGAAGCTTTCTTT
CASSLYRGGTEAFF
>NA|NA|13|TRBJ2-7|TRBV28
TGTGCCAGCAGTTCCAACAGTAGATACGAGCAGTACTTC
CASSSNSRYEQYF
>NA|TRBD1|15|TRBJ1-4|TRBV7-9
TGTGCCAGCAGCCCGACAGGGGGGACGAATGAAAAACTGTTTTTT
CASSPTGGTNEKLFF
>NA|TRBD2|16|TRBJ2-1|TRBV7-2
TGTGCCAGCAGCCCCCGGACTAGCGGGAGGGGGAATGAGCAGTTCTTC
CASSPRTSGRGNEQFF
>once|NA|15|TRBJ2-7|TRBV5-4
TGTGCCAGCAGCCCGCTCCAGGGTTGGTCCTACGAGCAGTACTTC
CASSPLQGWSYEQYF
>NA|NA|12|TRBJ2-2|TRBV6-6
TGTGCCAGCAGTTACCCTTCGGGGGAGCTGTTTTTT
CASSYPSGELFF
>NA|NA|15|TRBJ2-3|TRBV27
TGTGCCAGCAGTTCTTCCCAGACGGGGGCAGATACGCAGTATTTT
CASSSSQTGADTQYF
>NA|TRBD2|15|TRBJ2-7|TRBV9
TGTGCCAGCAGCCTGACTAGCGGGGGGGTCTACGAGCAGTACTTC
CASSLTSGGVYEQYF
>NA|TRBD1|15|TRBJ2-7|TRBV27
TGTGCCAGCAGACCGTTAGGACAGGGGGTCTACGAGCAGTACTTC
CASRPLGQGVYEQYF
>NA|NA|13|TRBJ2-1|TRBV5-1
TGCGCCAGCAGCTTAACTAGAGGCAATGAGCAGTTCTTC
CASSLTRGNEQFF
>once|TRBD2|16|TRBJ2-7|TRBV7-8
TGTGCCAGCAGCGCCCCCCTAGCGGGAGGGGTCTACGAGCAGTACTTC
CASSAPLAGGVYEQYF
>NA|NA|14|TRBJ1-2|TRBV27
TGTGCCAGCAGTTTATCGGGCGGGTGGGATGGCTACACCTTC
CASSLSGGWDGYTF
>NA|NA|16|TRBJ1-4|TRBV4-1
TGCGCCAGCAGCCAAGTCTTCCCAGGAACTAATGAAAAACTGTTTTTT
CASSQVFPGTNEKLFF
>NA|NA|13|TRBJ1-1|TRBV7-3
TGTGCCAGCAGCTTAAGTGTCGGGGCTGAAGCTTTCTTT
CASSLSVGAEAFF
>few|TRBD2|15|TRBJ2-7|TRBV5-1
TGCGCCAGCAGCTGGACTAGCGGGAGCTCCTACGAGCAGTACTTC
CASSWTSGSSYEQYF
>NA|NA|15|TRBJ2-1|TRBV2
TGTGCCAGCAGCCCTCGACAGGGGAGGGGGAATGAGCAGTTCTTC
CASSPRQGRGNEQFF
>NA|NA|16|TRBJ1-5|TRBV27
TGTGCCAGCACGGCAGGTGACCCTTATAGCAATCAGCCCCAGCATTTT
CASTAGDPYSNQPQHF
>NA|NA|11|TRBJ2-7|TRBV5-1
TGCGCCAGCAGCGTCGCCTACGAGCAGTACTTC
CASSVAYEQYF
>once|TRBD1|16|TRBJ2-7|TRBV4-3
TGCGCCAGCAGCCAAGATTTCGGGCAGGGGGCCTACGAGCAGTACTTC
CASSQDFGQGAYEQYF
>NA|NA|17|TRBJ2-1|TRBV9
TGTGCCAGCAGCGCCTACGACAGTCCAAGCTCCTACAATGAGCAGTTCTTC
CASSAYDSPSSYNEQFF
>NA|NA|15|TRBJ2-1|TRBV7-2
TGTGCCAGCAGCAGGGCTTGGAGGGTGGCCAATGAGCAGTTCTTC
CASSRAWRVANEQFF
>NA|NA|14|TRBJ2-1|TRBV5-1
TGCGCCAGCAGCTTGGAGGGGGTGTGGAATGAGCAGTTCTTC
CASSLEGVWNEQFF